Below are 2 T cell receptor beta chains sequenced from a single sample in a study of shared clonotypes between healthy human individuals. Repertoires were generated with immunoSEQ multiplex PCR, while TCRdb's copy carries only in-frame clones and drops some. The sample contains about 1.5 million clones, 95% to 99% of which appear only once. Source material: naive CD4+ T cells sorted from blood. Subset indicated: CD45RA+ positively selected. All receptors derive from a man aged 25 to 40 in good health.

This chain joins TRBV6-9 and TRBJ1-1, with D unresolved. This CDR3 comprises 14 residues. The germline CDR1 and CDR2 sequences are MNHGY and SVAAGI. The V and J ends lost 6 bases and 2 bases respectively, with 13 bases between them. The CDR3 nucleotides read TGTGCCAGCAGATCGTCGGTGGAAAACACTGAAGCTTTCTTT. Translation: CASRSSVENTEAFF.

The CDR3 spells CASSVEESGRQTQYF. The CDR3 DNA sequence: TGTGCCAGCAGCGTAGAGGAGAGCGGGAGACAGACCCAGTACTTC. V and J are TRBV9 and TRBJ2-5, with 8 bases aligning to TRBD2. Unmatched junction bases numbered 7, after V lost 0 bases and J lost 6 bases. There are 15 residues in the CDR3. Germline lookup yields CDR1 SGDLS and CDR2 YYNGEE.